This T cell receptor (beta chain) was found in a study of blood T cell repertoires in COVID-19. Study overall: COVID-19 samples from acute and convalescent phases originated in the United States, Italy and Spain. T cells, B-cell-depleted T cells, or PBMCs supplied cDNA or gDNA.

Original processing methods: Estimates of nucleated cell counts were drawn from the amplification of reference gene primers. Clones were read by immunoSEQ multiplex PCR, and TCRdb kept only the in-frame ones, dropping some. That table gives V, J and clone size, and the DNA gave D and trimming. Counted here are about 250,000 clones, about 83% occurring once; the ten biggest clones make up roughly 9.4%. The CDR3 is 12 residues long. Trimming left V 5 bases short and J 8 bases short, with 12 bases between. The germline V gene has CDR1 SEHNR and CDR2 FQNEAQ (reference sequence). Material for sequencing was peripheral blood. J is TRBJ1-1 and V is TRBV7-9, with D possibly TRBD1 on 5 matching bases. This TCR came from a man aged 35 to 55 with active or convalescent COVID-19. The CDR3 loop is CASSPGLLEAFF. The DNA for the CDR3 is TGTGCCAGCAGCCCGGGACTGCTCGAAGCTTTCTTT.